This T cell receptor (beta chain) was profiled in a study of blood T cell repertoires in COVID-19. This clone turned up a few times. In the authors' methods: Amplifying reference gene primers gave estimates of nucleated cell counts. TCRdb's copy holds only in-frame clones and misses some; the assay was immunoSEQ multiplex PCR. V, J and clone size are taken as reported in that table, and D and trimming were inferred from the DNA itself. The sample consists of about 220,000 clones, 82% of them appearing once. CDR3 size: 13 residues. Germline trimming cut 0 bases from V and 8 bases from J; bases unmatched to any gene: 2.

The TCR originated in a woman aged 55-70 years who had recovered from COVID-19. The chain carries TRBV12-3 or TRBV12-4 and TRBJ1-1; 8 bases fit TRBD1. The specimen was PBMCs or T cells enriched from blood (not recorded which). The CDR3: CASSLADRAEAFF. In DNA, the CDR3 is TGTGCCAGCAGTTTAGCGGACAGGGCCGAAGCTTTCTTT.